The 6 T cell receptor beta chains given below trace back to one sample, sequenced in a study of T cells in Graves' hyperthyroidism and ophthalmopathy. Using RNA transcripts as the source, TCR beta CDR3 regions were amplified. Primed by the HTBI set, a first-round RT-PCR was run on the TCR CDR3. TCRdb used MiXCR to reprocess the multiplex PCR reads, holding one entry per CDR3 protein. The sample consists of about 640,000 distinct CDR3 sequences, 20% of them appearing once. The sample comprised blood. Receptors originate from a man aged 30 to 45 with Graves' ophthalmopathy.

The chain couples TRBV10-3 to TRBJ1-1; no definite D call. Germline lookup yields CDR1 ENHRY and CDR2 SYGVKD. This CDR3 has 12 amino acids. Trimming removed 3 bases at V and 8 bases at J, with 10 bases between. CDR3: CAISERAAEAFF. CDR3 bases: TGTGCCATCAGTGAAAGAGCTGCAGAAGCTTTCTTT.

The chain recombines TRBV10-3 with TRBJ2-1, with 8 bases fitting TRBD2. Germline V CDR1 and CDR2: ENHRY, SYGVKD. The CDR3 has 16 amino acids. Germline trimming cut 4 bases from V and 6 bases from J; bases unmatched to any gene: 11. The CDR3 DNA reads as TGTGCCATCAGTGCCGGGACTAGTCGGGATTTCAATGAGCAGTTCTTC. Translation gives CAISAGTSRDFNEQFF.

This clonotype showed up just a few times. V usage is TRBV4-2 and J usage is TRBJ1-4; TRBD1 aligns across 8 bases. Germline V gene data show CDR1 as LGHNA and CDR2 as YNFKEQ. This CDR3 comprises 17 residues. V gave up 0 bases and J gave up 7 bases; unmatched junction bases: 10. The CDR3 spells CASSQDVIRGQGEKLFF. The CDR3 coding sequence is TGTGCCAGCAGCCAAGACGTGATCAGGGGGCAAGGTGAAAAACTGTTTTTT.

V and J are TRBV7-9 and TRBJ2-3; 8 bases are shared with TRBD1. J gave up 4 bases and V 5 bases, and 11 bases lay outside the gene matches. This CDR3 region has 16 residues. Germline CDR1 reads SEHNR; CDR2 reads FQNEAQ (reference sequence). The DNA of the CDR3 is TGTGCCAGCAGCACATTCCAGGGGGCATTAGCAGATACGCAGTATTTT. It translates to CASSTFQGALADTQYF. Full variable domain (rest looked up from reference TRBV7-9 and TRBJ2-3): DTGVSQNPRHKITKRGQNVTFRCDPISEHNRLYWYRQTLGQGPEFLTYFQNEAQLEKSRLLSDRFSAERPKGSFSTLEIQRTEQGDSAMYLCASSTFQGALADTQYFGPGTRLTVL.

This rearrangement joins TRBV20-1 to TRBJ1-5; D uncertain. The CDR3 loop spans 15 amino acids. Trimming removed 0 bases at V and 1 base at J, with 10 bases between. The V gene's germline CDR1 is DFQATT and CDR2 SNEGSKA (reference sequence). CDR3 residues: CSARDHGLSNQPQHF. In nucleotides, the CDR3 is TGCAGTGCTAGAGACCACGGATTAAGCAATCAGCCCCAGCATTTT.

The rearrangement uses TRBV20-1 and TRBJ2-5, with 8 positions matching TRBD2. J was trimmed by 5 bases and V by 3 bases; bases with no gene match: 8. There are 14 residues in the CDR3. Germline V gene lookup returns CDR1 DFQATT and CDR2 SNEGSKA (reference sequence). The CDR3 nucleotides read TGCAGTGCTAGTTCTCAGCGGGAGTTGGAGACCCAGTACTTC. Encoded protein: CSASSQRELETQYF.